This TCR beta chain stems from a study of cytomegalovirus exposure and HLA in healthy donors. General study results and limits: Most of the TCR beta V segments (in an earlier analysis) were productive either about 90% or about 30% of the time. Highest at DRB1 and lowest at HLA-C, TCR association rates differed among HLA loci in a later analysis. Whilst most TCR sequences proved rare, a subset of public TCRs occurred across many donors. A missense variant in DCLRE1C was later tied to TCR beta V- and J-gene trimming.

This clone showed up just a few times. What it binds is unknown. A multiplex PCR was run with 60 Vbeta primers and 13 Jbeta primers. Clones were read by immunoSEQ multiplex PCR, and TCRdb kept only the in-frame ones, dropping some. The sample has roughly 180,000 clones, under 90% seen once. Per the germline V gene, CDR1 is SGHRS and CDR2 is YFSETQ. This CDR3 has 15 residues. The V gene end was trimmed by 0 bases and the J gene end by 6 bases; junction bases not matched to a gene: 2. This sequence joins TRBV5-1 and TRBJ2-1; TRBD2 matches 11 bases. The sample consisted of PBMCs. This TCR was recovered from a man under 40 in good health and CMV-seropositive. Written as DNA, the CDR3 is TGCGCCAGCAGCTTGGGTAGCGGGAGGGCCAATGAGCAGTTCTTC. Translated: CASSLGSGRANEQFF. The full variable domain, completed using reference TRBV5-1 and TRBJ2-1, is KAGVTQTPRYLIKTRGQQVTLSCSPISGHRSVSWYQQTPGQGLQFLFEYFSETQRNKGNFPGRFSGRQFSNSRSEMNVSTLELGDSALYLCASSLGSGRANEQFFGPGTRLTVL.